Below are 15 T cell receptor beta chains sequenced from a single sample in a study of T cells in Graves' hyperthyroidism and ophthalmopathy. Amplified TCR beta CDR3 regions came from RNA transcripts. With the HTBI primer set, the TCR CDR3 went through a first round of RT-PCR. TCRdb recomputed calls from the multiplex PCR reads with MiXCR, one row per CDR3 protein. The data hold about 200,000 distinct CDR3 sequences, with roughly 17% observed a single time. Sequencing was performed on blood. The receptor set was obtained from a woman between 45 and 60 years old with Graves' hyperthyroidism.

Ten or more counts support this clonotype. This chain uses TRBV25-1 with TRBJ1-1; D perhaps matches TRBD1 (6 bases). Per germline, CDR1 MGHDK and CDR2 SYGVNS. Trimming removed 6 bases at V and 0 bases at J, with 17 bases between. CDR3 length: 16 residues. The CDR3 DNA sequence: TGTGCCAGCAGAACCGCTACAGGGAACATGAACACTGAAGCTTTCTTT. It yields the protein CASRTATGNMNTEAFF.

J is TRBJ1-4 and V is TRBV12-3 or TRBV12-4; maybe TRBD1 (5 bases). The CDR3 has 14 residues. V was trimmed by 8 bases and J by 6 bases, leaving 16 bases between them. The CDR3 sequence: CASGRSLGDEKLFF. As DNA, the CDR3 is TGTGCCAGCGGGCGGTCGCTAGGGGATGAAAAACTGTTTTTT.

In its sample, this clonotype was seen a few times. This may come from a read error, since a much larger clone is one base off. CDR3 protein: CASSSINGMAETQYF. The CDR3 DNA is TGTGCCAGCAGCTCCATTAACGGGATGGCTGAGACCCAGTACTTC. This rearrangement joins TRBV3-1 to TRBJ2-5, with D maybe TRBD2 (5 bases). The germline V gene has CDR1 LGHDT and CDR2 YNNKEL (reference sequence). V gave up 5 bases and J gave up 5 bases, with 18 bases separating them. The CDR3 loop spans 15 amino acids.

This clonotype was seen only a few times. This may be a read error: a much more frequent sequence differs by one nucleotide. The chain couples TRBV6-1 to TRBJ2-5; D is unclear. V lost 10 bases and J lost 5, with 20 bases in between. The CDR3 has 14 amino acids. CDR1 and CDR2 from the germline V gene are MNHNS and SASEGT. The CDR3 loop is CATTRRATVETQYF. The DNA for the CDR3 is TGTGCCACCACACGTAGGGCTACGGTTGAGACCCAGTACTTC.

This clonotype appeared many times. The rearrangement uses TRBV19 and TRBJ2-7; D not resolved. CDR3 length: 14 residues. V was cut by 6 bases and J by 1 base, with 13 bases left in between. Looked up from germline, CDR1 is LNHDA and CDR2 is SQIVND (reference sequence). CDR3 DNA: TGTGCCAGTAGCCCTTGGGGTTCTTCCTACGAGCAGTACTTC. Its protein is CASSPWGSSYEQYF.

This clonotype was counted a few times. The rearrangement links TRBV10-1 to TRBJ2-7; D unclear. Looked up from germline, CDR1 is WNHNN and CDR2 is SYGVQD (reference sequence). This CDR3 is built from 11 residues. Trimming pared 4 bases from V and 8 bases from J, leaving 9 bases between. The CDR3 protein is CASSGAEKQYF. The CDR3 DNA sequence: TGCGCCAGCAGTGGGGCAGAGAAGCAGTACTTC.

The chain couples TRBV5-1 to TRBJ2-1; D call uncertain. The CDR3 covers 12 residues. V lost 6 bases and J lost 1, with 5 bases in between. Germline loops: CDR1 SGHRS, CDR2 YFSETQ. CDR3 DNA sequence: TGCGCCAGCAAGAGATCCTACAATGAGCAGTTCTTC. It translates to CASKRSYNEQFF.

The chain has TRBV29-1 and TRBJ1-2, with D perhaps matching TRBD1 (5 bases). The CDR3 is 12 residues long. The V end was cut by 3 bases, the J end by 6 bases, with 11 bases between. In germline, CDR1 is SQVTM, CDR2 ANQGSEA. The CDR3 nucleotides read TGCAGCGTTGAGTACGGGACCGATGGCTACACCTTC. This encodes CSVEYGTDGYTF.

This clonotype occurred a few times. Here the CDR3 reads CASSVTLGAAHGYTF. For the CDR3, the DNA is TGTGCCAGCTCAGTGACGTTGGGGGCCGCCCATGGCTACACCTTC. The rearrangement links TRBV18 to TRBJ1-2, with D tentatively TRBD1 (6 bases). Trimming removed 5 bases from V and 6 bases from J, with 19 bases in between. Per germline, CDR1 KGHSH and CDR2 LQKENI. This CDR3 contains 15 residues.

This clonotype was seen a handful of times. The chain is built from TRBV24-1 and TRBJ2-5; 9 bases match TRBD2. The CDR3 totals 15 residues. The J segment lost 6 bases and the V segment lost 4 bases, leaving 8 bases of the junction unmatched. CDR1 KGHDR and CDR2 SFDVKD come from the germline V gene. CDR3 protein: CATSDPVAGVKTQYF. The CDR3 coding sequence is TGTGCCACCAGTGACCCTGTAGCGGGAGTAAAGACCCAGTACTTC.

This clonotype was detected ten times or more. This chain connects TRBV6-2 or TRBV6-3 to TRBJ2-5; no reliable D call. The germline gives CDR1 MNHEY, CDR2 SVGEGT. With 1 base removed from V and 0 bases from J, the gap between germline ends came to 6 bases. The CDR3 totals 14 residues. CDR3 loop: CASSYLTDQETQYF. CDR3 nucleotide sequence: TGTGCCAGCAGTTACTTGACCGACCAAGAGACCCAGTACTTC.

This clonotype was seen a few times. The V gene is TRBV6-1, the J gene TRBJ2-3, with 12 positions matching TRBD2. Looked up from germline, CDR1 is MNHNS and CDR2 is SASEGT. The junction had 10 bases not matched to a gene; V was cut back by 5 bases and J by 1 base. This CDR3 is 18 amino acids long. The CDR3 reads CASSTTSGRVGRTDTQYF. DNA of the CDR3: TGTGCCAGCAGTACGACTAGCGGGAGAGTGGGCCGCACAGATACGCAGTATTTT.

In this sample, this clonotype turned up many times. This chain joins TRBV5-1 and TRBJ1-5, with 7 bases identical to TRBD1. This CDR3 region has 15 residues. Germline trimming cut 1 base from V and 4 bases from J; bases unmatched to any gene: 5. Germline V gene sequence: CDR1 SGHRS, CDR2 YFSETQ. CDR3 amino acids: CASSLLGQANQPQHF. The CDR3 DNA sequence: TGCGCCAGCAGCTTGTTAGGACAGGCTAATCAGCCCCAGCATTTT.

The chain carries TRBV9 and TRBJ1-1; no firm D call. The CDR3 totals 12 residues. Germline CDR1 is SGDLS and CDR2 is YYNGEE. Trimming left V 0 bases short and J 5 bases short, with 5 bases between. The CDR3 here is CASSVGGTEAFF. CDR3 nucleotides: TGTGCCAGCAGCGTAGGAGGGACTGAAGCTTTCTTT.

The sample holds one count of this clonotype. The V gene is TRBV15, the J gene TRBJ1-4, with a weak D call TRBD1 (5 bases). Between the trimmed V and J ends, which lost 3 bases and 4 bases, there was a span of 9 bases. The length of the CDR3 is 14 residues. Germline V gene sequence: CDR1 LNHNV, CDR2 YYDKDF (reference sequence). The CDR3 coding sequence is TGTGCCACCAGCAGGGGGGGGGATAATGAAAAACTGTTTTTT. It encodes CATSRGGDNEKLFF.